These T cell receptor beta chains were read from a single sample in a study of beta chain features in type 1 diabetes. The method was immunoSEQ multiplex PCR; TCRdb's version includes in-frame clones alone and lacks a portion of them. The sample has hundreds of thousands of clones, around a sixth seen once; the top ten hold 0.07% to 0.095%. Material: naive CD4+ T cells from blood. These receptors were taken from a man between 18 and 35 years old in good health. Both conserved end residues are part of each CDR3. The D gene is left open where the match is weak. The size entry is marked missing in some rows and otherwise reads once, few, many or a size class.

j_call d_call clone_size v_call cdr3_nt cdr3_aa
TRBJ1-2 - few TRBV7-9 TGTGCCAGCAGCTTAGGTGGTTATAATGGCTACACCTTC CASSLGGYNGYTF
TRBJ1-2 - - TRBV5-4 TGTGCCAGCAGCTTGGACAGGCCTAACTATGGCTACACCTTC CASSLDRPNYGYTF
TRBJ2-1 - few TRBV19 TGTGCCAGTAGTGGAAACAGCCGCCCCATTGTTGTGCAGTTCTTC CASSGNSRPIVVQFF
TRBJ2-2 - few TRBV29-1 TGCAGCGTTGACAGGGGATCGACCGGGGAGCTGTTTTTT CSVDRGSTGELFF
TRBJ1-5 TRBD1 - TRBV27 TGTGCCAGCAGTTGGGGGACAGGGCGAGGTCAGCCCCAGCATTTT CASSWGTGRGQPQHF
TRBJ2-2 TRBD2 - TRBV7-2 TGTGCCAGCAGTGGGACTAGCTTATACGGGGAGCTGTTTTTT CASSGTSLYGELFF
TRBJ2-1 - - TRBV19 TGTGCCAGTAGTAAGCCCGGGACCTACAATGAGCAGTTCTTC CASSKPGTYNEQFF
TRBJ2-2 - - TRBV6-5 TGTGCCAGCAGTTACGAGGCGTCGAACACCGGGGAGCTGTTTTTT CASSYEASNTGELFF
TRBJ2-1 TRBD2 few TRBV4-1 TGCGCCAGCAGCCGAATGACTAGCGAGCGCAATGAGCAGTTCTTC CASSRMTSERNEQFF
TRBJ1-6 TRBD1 - TRBV5-1 TGCGCCAGCAGCTTCCGGACAGGGAAGGATTCACCCCTCCACTTT CASSFRTGKDSPLHF
TRBJ2-7 - - TRBV21-1 TGTGCCAGCAGCAAAGTACAGTTCTACGAGCAGTACTTC CASSKVQFYEQYF
TRBJ1-2 - - TRBV15 TGTGCCACCAGCAGAGATCCCCTGAATGGCTACACCTTC CATSRDPLNGYTF
TRBJ2-7 TRBD2 few TRBV11-2 TGTGCCAGCAGCCCAGGGACTAGCGGGACTCTACCCTACGAGCAGTACTTC CASSPGTSGTLPYEQYF
TRBJ1-5 - - TRBV7-2 TGTGCCAGCAGCTTAGTTTCAGATAAAAATCAGCCCCAGCATTTT CASSLVSDKNQPQHF
TRBJ1-5 - few TRBV7-9 TGTGCCAGCAGCCAGGACCGGTTTGGCAATCAGCCCCAGCATTTT CASSQDRFGNQPQHF
TRBJ2-5 TRBD1 - TRBV2 TGTGCCAGCAGATATGACAGGGGTCGGGAGACCCAGTACTTC CASRYDRGRETQYF
TRBJ2-1 TRBD2 - TRBV4-2 TGTGCCAGCAGCCAAGAGGCTAGCGGGCCCAGGGGCAATGAGCAGTTCTTC CASSQEASGPRGNEQFF
TRBJ2-1 TRBD2 few TRBV9 TGTGCCAGCAGCCCCCGGACTAGCGGGACGAATGAGCAGTTCTTC CASSPRTSGTNEQFF
TRBJ2-7 - - TRBV7-8 TGTGCCAGCAGCTCAATGGCAGCCGGCGGGGAGCAGTACTTC CASSSMAAGGEQYF
TRBJ1-5 - few TRBV6-5 TGTGCCAGCAGTTTAACACCCGGCAGTCAGCCCCAGCATTTT CASSLTPGSQPQHF
TRBJ2-7 - few TRBV7-9 TGTGCCAGCAGCTTAATCCTACCCCGGGTTCGGTACGAGCAGTACTTC CASSLILPRVRYEQYF
TRBJ2-5 TRBD1 few TRBV11-2 TGTGCCAGCAGCTTAGTTCAGGGGGCTAAAAAGACCCAGTACTTC CASSLVQGAKKTQYF
TRBJ2-2 TRBD1 - TRBV2 TGTGCCAGCAGTGAGAAAAGGACAGGGAGCACCGGGGAGCTGTTTTTT CASSEKRTGSTGELFF
TRBJ2-1 TRBD1 few TRBV6-5 TGTGCCAGCAGTTACTCGTGGACAGGGGATTTAGAGCAGTTCTTC CASSYSWTGDLEQFF
TRBJ2-7 TRBD1 few TRBV27 TGTGCCAGCAGTACATTAAGGGGGCCCTCCTACGAGCAGTACTTC CASSTLRGPSYEQYF
TRBJ2-7 - - TRBV4-3 TGCGCCAGCAGCCACCCAGGGAGGAACGAGCAGTACTTC CASSHPGRNEQYF
TRBJ2-7 TRBD1 few TRBV11-1 TGTGCCAGCAGCATGACGGGACAGTCCTACGAGCAGTACTTC CASSMTGQSYEQYF
TRBJ1-1 - few TRBV12-2 TGTGCAAGTCGCTTAGCGCGTGGCGGCAGGGAGCAAACTGAAGCTTTCTTT CASRLARGGREQTEAFF
TRBJ1-2 - few TRBV9 TGTGCCAGCAGCAGGGGGATTGATGCTAACTATGGCTACACCTTC CASSRGIDANYGYTF
TRBJ1-1 TRBD1 few TRBV7-9 TGTGCCAGCAGCTTAGGGACAGGGAGGAACACTGAAGCTTTCTTT CASSLGTGRNTEAFF
TRBJ2-2 - - TRBV18 TGTGCCAGCTCACCGACCGGGGAACCTACCGGGGAGCTGTTTTTT CASSPTGEPTGELFF
TRBJ2-5 - - TRBV5-4 TGTGCCAGCAGCTTCGGCGGGGCAGGGCTGAGGGAGACCCAGTACTTC CASSFGGAGLRETQYF
TRBJ1-6 - - TRBV11-2 TGTGCCAGCAGCTTAGTTGAGTCACCCCTCCACTTT CASSLVESPLHF
TRBJ2-3 - few TRBV2 TGTGCCAGCAGTGAAGAAACTTTGGGGATGGAGCAGTATTTT CASSEETLGMEQYF
TRBJ2-1 TRBD2 - TRBV5-1 TGCGCCAGCACCGAACGGGGACTAGCGGGCAATAATGAGCAGTTCTTC CASTERGLAGNNEQFF
TRBJ2-7 - few TRBV10-3 TGTGCCATCAGTGAAGCGGGCGCACTCTCCTACGAGCAGTACTTC CAISEAGALSYEQYF
TRBJ1-5 - many TRBV23-1 TGCGCCAGCAGTCGTAAAGGAAGCAATCAGCCCCAGCATTTT CASSRKGSNQPQHF
TRBJ2-3 TRBD1 few TRBV5-4 TGTGCCAGCAGCCCGGGACAGATAAGTATAGATACGCAGTATTTT CASSPGQISIDTQYF
TRBJ2-7 TRBD2 - TRBV6-5 TGTGCCAGCAGTTACCTGGCGGGAGTCAACGAGCAGTACTTC CASSYLAGVNEQYF
TRBJ2-1 TRBD2 - TRBV28 TGTGCCAGTAGTACTAGCGGGAATCTCGACAATGAGCAGTTCTTC CASSTSGNLDNEQFF
TRBJ2-1 - - TRBV4-1 TGCGCCAGCAGCAGACCCGGGGATGAGCAGTTCTTC CASSRPGDEQFF
TRBJ1-1 - - TRBV6-1 TGTGCCAGCAGTGCGGACAGCATGAACACTGAAGCTTTCTTT CASSADSMNTEAFF
TRBJ1-1 TRBD1 - TRBV6-4 TGTGCCAGCAGTGCCCAGGGGGGGTGGGACACTGAAGCTTTCTTT CASSAQGGWDTEAFF
TRBJ2-1 TRBD1 few TRBV27 TGTGCCAGCAGGGGACAGGGGTCCTACAATGAGCAGTTCTTC CASRGQGSYNEQFF
TRBJ2-7 - - TRBV9 TGTGCCAGCAGCGTAGCGGCTAGCAGCCTGGAGCAGTACTTC CASSVAASSLEQYF
TRBJ2-7 - few TRBV14 TGTGCCAGCAGCCCATCGACGGGGCCCTACGAGCAGTACTTC CASSPSTGPYEQYF
TRBJ1-2 - few TRBV29-1 TGCAGCGCCGGGACGTATGCTAACTATGGCTACACCTTC CSAGTYANYGYTF